A single T cell receptor (beta chain) is shown here with its context. Germline lookup yields CDR1 KGHSH and CDR2 LQKENI. V dropped 5 bases and J dropped 7 bases, with 18 bases sitting between them. The CDR3 runs 15 residues. The entry originates in a study of blood T cell repertoires in COVID-19. Study context: PBMCs, B-cell-depleted T cells, or T cells provided the cDNA or gDNA that made up the material.

The protocol was immunoSEQ multiplex PCR, while the TCRdb copy is restricted to in-frame clones and leaves out a portion. The profile shows tens of thousands of clones, around 87% of them singletons. The sequencing sample was made of peripheral blood. The V and J genes are TRBV18 and TRBJ1-5; D gene unclear. This clonotype originated in a man between 60 and 70 years old with active or convalescent COVID-19. The CDR3 DNA follows: TGTGCCAGCTCATCAGTGGAGGGTAAAGGGCAGCCCCAGCATTTT. It codes for CASSSVEGKGQPQHF.